The present T cell receptor beta chain was sequenced within a study of blood T cell repertoires in COVID-19. The wider study: Each recovered donor of Cohort 3 presented with two negative PCRs, clearance, or symptom resolution.

Using immunoSEQ multiplex PCR, the repertoire was profiled, and TCRdb retains in-frame clones only, with some absent. This sample has around 300,000 clones, with 88% found just once. Participants' own reports of clinical history determined their cohort assignment. With 4 bases clipped from V and 7 bases from J, the junction kept 4 bases outside the gene matches. Germline CDR1 and CDR2: KGHDR and SFDVKD. The CDR3 contains 13 residues. This TCR came from a woman aged 55-75 years in a cohort exposed to, infected with or recovered from COVID-19 (not recorded which). The material sequenced was PBMCs or T cells enriched from blood (not recorded which). This chain connects TRBV24-1 to TRBJ2-5; TRBD1 aligns across 8 bases. CDR3 bases: TGTGCCACCAGTGAAGTACAGGGGGGGACCCAGTACTTC. Protein product: CATSEVQGGTQYF.